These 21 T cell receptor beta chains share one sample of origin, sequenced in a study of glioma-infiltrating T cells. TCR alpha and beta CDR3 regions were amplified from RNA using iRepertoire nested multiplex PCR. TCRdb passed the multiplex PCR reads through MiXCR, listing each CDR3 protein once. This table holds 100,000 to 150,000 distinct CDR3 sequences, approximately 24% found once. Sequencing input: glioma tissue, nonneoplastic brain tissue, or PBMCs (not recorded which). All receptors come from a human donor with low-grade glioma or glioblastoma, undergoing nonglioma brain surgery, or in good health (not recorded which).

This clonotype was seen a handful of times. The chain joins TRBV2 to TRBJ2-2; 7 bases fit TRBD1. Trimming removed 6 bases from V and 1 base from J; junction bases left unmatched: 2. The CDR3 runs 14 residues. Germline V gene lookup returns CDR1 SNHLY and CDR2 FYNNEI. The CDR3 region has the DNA TGTGCCAGCAGCTGGACAGGGAACACCGGGGAGCTGTTTTTT. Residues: CASSWTGNTGELFF.

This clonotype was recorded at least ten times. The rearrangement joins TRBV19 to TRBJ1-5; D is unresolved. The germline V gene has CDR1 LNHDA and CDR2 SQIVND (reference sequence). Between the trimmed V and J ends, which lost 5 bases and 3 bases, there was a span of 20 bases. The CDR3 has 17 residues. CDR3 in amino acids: CASSELYRPNPNQPQHF. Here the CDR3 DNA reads TGTGCCAGTAGTGAGCTCTATCGACCGAACCCCAATCAGCCCCAGCATTTT.

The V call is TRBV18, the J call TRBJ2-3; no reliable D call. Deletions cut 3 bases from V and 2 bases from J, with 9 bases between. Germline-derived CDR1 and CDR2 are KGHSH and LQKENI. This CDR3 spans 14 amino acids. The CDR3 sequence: CASSPTQNTDTQYF. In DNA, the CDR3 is TGTGCCAGCTCACCGACCCAGAACACAGATACGCAGTATTTT.

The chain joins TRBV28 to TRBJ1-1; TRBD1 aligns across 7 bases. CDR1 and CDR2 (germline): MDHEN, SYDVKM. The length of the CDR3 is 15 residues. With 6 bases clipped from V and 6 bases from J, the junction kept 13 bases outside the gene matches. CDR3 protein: CASRTTGAGGAEAFF. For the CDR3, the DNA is TGTGCCAGCAGGACAACAGGGGCAGGGGGGGCTGAAGCTTTCTTT.

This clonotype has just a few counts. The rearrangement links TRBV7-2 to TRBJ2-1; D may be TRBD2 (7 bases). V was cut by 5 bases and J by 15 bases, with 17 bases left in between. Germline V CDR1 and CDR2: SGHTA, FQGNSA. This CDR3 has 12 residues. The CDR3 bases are TGTGCCAGCAGCGGAGGGGGGGACGTGGCGTTCTTC. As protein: CASSGGGDVAFF.

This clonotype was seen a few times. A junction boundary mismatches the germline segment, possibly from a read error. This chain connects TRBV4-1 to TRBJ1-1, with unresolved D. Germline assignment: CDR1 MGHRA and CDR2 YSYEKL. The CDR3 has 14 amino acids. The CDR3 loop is CASSQEAGNTEAFF. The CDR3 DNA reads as TGTGCCAGCAGCCAAGAGGCCGGGAACACTGAAGCTTTCTTT.

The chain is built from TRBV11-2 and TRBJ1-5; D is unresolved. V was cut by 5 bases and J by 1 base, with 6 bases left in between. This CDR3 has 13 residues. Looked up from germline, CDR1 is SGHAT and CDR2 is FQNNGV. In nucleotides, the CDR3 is TGTGCCAGCAGCCAAGCCAGCAATCAGCCCCAGCATTTT. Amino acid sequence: CASSQASNQPQHF.

CDR3 amino acids: CASRGQGNTDTQYF. CDR3 coding DNA: TGTGCCAGTAGGGGACAGGGGAACACAGATACGCAGTATTTT. The chain joins TRBV28 to TRBJ2-3; 10 bases match TRBD1. From germline, CDR1 is MDHEN and CDR2 SYDVKM. The J segment lost 2 bases and the V segment lost 9 bases, leaving 5 bases of the junction unmatched. The CDR3 extends over 14 amino acids. The full variable domain, completed using reference TRBV28 and TRBJ2-3, is DVKVTQSSRYLVKRTGEKVFLECVQDMDHENMFWYRQDPGLGLRLIYFSYDVKMKEKGDIPEGYSVSREKKERFSLILESASTNQTSMYLCASRGQGNTDTQYFGPGTRLTVL.

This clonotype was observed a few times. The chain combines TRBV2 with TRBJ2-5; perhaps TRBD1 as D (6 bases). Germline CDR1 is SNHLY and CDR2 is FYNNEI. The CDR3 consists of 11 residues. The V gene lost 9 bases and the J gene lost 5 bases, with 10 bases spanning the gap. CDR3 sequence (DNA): TGTGCCAGGGGACAATCGGAGACCCAGTACTTC. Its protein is CARGQSETQYF.

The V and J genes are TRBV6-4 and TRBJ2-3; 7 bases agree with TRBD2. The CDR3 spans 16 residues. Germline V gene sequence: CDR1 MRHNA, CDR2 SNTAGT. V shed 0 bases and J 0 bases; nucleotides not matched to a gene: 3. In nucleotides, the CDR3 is TGTGCCAGCAGTGACTCAGCGGGGTCTAGCACAGATACGCAGTATTTT. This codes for CASSDSAGSSTDTQYF.

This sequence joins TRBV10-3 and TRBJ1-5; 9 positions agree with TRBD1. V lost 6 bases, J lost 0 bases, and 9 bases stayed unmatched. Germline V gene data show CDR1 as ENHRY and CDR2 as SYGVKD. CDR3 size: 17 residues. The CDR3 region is CAISLGQGLISNQPQHF. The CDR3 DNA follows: TGTGCCATCAGCCTCGGACAGGGGTTAATTAGCAATCAGCCCCAGCATTTT.

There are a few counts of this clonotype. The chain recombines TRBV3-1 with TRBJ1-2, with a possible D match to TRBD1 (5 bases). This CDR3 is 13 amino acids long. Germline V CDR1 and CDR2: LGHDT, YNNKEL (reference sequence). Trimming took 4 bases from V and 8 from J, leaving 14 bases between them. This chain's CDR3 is CASSPGHLEGYTF. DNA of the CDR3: TGTGCCAGCAGCCCGGGGCACCTGGAGGGCTACACCTTC.

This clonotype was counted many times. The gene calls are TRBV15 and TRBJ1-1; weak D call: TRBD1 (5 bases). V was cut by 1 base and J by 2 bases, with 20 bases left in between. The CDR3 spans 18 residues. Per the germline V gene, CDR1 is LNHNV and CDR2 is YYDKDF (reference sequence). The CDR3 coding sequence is TGTGCCACCAGCAGAGCATACGGGACCCAGGGAATAAACACTGAAGCTTTCTTT. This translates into CATSRAYGTQGINTEAFF.

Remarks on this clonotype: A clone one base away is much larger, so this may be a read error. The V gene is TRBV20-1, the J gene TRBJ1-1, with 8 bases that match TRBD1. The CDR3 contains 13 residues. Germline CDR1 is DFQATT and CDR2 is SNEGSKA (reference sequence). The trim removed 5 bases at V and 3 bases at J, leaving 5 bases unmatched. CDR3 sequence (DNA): TGCAGTGCTCATACAGGGGGGGACACTGAAGCTTTCTTT. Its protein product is CSAHTGGDTEAFF.

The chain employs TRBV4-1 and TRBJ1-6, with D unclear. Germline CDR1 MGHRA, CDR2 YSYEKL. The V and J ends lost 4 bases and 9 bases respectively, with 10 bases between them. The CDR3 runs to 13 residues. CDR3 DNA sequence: TGCGCCAGCAGCCCAACCGCCAGTTCACCCCTCCACTTT. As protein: CASSPTASSPLHF.

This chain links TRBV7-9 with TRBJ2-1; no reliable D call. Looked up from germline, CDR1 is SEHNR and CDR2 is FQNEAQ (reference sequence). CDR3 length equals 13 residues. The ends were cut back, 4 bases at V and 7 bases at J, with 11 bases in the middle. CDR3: CASSSPPGNEQFF. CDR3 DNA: TGTGCCAGCAGCTCCCCCCCCGGGAATGAGCAGTTCTTC.

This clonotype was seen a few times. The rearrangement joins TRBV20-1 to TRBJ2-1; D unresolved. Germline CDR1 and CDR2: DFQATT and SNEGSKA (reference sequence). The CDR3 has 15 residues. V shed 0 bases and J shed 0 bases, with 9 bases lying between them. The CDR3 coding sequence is TGCAGTGCTAGAGATTCCGGTGCCTCCTACAATGAGCAGTTCTTC. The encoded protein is CSARDSGASYNEQFF.

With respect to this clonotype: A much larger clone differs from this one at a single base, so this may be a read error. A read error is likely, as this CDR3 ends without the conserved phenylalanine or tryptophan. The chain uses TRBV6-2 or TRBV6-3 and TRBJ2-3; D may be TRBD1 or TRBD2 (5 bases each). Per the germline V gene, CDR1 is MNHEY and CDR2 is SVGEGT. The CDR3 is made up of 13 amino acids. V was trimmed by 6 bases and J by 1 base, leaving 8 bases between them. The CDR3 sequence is CASRVGGTDTQYS. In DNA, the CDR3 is TGTGCCAGCAGAGTGGGGGGCACAGATACGCAGTATTCT.

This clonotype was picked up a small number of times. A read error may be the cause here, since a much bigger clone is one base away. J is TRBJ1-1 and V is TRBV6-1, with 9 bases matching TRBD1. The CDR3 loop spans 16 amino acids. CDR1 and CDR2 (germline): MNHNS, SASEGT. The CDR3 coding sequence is TGTGTCAGCAGTCGGGGAAACAGGGGGCGAGGGACTGAAGCTTTCTTT. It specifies CVSSRGNRGRGTEAFF.

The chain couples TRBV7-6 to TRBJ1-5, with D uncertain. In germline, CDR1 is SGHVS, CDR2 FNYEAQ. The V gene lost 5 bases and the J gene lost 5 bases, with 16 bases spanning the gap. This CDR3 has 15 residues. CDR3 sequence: CASSPEQVADQPQHF. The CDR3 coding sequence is TGTGCCAGCAGCCCTGAGCAGGTGGCAGATCAGCCCCAGCATTTT.

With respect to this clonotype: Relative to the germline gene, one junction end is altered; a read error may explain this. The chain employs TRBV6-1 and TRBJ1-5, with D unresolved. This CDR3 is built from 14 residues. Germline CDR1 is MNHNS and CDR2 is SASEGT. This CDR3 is CASREARTFMLQHF. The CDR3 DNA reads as TGTGCCAGCAGGGAAGCACGGACTTTTATGCTCCAGCATTTT.